The 4 T cell receptor beta chains below come from one sample, sequenced in a study of CD8+ T cells in alopecia areata. In each case, RNA was isolated and then reverse transcribed into cDNA as the sequencing template. Using immunoSEQ multiplex PCR, the repertoire was profiled, and TCRdb retains in-frame clones only, with some absent. This table has 95,000 to 110,000 clones, around 59% appearing once. Sequencing was performed on CD4+ T cells sorted from blood. Receptor source: a human donor in good health.

This sequence joins TRBV7-9 and TRBJ1-5, with TRBD1 matching over 7 bases. Germline-derived CDR1 and CDR2 are SEHNR and FQNEAQ (reference sequence). This CDR3 comprises 15 residues. V was pared by 5 bases and J by 11 bases, with 15 bases of the junction left unmatched. The CDR3 DNA follows: TGTGCCAGCAGCCTATGGACAGGAGCCCAACCAGCCCAGCATTTT. This codes for CASSLWTGAQPAQHF.

The chain is built from TRBV29-1 and TRBJ2-2; D uncertain. V was trimmed by 3 bases and J by 0 bases, leaving 2 bases between them. The CDR3 spans 12 residues. CDR1 SQVTM and CDR2 ANQGSEA come from the germline V gene. The CDR3 bases are TGCAGCGTTGAGCCGAACACCGGGGAGCTGTTTTTT. Its protein is CSVEPNTGELFF.

This chain connects TRBV2 to TRBJ1-5, with D unclear. Germline V CDR1 and CDR2: SNHLY, FYNNEI. V lost 6 bases and J lost 1, with 10 bases in between. The CDR3 runs to 14 residues. This CDR3 reads CASRDLSSNQPQHF. The CDR3 DNA sequence: TGTGCCAGCAGAGACCTATCGAGCAATCAGCCCCAGCATTTT.

Comment on this clone: This sample also contains other DNA sequences that code for the same CDR3. The V and J genes are TRBV30 and TRBJ2-1; D remains ambiguous. Germline V gene data show CDR1 as GTSNPN and CDR2 as SVGIG (reference sequence). The CDR3 spans 12 residues. Trimming cost V 0 bases and J 7 bases, with 7 bases left between them. The chain's CDR3 is CAWSVLGNEQFF. In DNA form, the CDR3 reads TGTGCCTGGAGTGTATTGGGGAATGAGCAGTTCTTC.